These 21 T cell receptor beta chains came from one sample sequenced in a study of a mutant IDH1 vaccine in newly diagnosed glioma. Noted time point: baseline, week 1 (first vaccination visit). Specified treatment: pre-vaccination baseline after standard-of-care therapy. TCRdb keeps only in-frame clones here, not all; method: immunoSEQ multiplex PCR. The sample shows roughly 21,000 clones, under 85% of them seen only once. The sample in question was PBMCs, obtained from a glioma patient treated with radiotherapy, temozolomide or both. The receptor set was obtained from a man aged 40-49 years with glioma.

The V call is TRBV5-5, the J call TRBJ1-4; D remains unclear. With 3 bases removed from V and 5 bases from J, the gap between germline ends came to 14 bases. The CDR3 spans 15 residues. Germline CDR1 SGHKS, CDR2 YYEKEE (reference sequence). The CDR3 coding sequence is TGTGCCAGCAGCTCTCGGGTCGGGGAAAATGAAAAACTGTTTTTT. It yields the protein CASSSRVGENEKLFF.

J is TRBJ1-1 and V is TRBV19; the D is unclear. Germline loops: CDR1 LNHDA, CDR2 SQIVND (reference sequence). V lost 5 bases and J lost 3, with 7 bases in between. The CDR3 length is 12 residues. CDR3 sequence reads: CASSDRYTEAFF. The CDR3 DNA follows: TGTGCCAGTAGTGACCGGTACACTGAAGCTTTCTTT.

The gene calls are TRBV6-5 and TRBJ2-2, with TRBD2 matching 7 bases. After removal of 8 bases from V and 3 bases from J, the junction contained 3 bases not matched to a gene. The CDR3 runs to 13 residues. Germline CDR1 and CDR2: MNHEY and SVGAGI. DNA for the CDR3: TGTGCCAGCTCAGCGGGATACACCGGGGAGCTGTTTTTT. Amino acid sequence: CASSAGYTGELFF.

V is TRBV19 and J is TRBJ1-1; 8 bases align to TRBD1. After removal of 3 bases from V and 5 bases from J, the junction contained 11 bases not matched to a gene. The germline CDR1 and CDR2 sequences are LNHDA and SQIVND (reference sequence). The CDR3 totals 16 residues. In DNA, the CDR3 is TGTGCCAGTAGTATGGCAGGGGGCGGAAGGGGTACTGAAGCTTTCTTT. Its translation: CASSMAGGGRGTEAFF.

The rearrangement links TRBV5-1 to TRBJ1-1; D is unresolved. The CDR3 loop spans 13 amino acids. Looked up from germline, CDR1 is SGHRS and CDR2 is YFSETQ. V lost 5 bases, J lost 4 bases, and 12 bases lay in between. CDR3 in DNA: TGCGCCAGCAGACAAACAGAGGGCACTGAAGCTTTCTTT. Amino acids: CASRQTEGTEAFF.

The chain uses TRBV5-5 and TRBJ1-1; D is undetermined. V dropped 6 bases and J dropped 2 bases, with 11 bases sitting between them. Germline loops: CDR1 SGHKS, CDR2 YYEKEE (reference sequence). The CDR3 loop spans 13 amino acids. The CDR3 spells CASTLGVNTEAFF. The CDR3 region has the DNA TGTGCCAGCACCTTAGGAGTTAACACTGAAGCTTTCTTT.

The chain links TRBV19 to TRBJ1-5; D gene unclear. CDR1 and CDR2 from the germline V gene are LNHDA and SQIVND (reference sequence). Deletions cut 3 bases from V and 5 bases from J, with 8 bases between. The CDR3 is 13 residues long. CDR3 sequence reads: CASSIYTDQPQHF. CDR3 in DNA: TGTGCCAGTAGTATTTACACCGATCAGCCCCAGCATTTT.

This chain uses TRBV19 with TRBJ1-2; tentative D call: TRBD1 (5 bases). Germline values: CDR1 LNHDA, CDR2 SQIVND (reference sequence). The V end lost 8 bases, the J end lost 4 bases, and 8 bases lay between the germline ends. The length of the CDR3 is 11 residues. This CDR3 is CASGQLYGYTF. The CDR3 nucleotides are TGTGCCAGTGGACAACTCTATGGCTACACCTTC.

J is TRBJ2-7 and V is TRBV6-1, with D possibly TRBD1 on 6 matching bases. Trimming removed 1 base from V and 2 bases from J, with 12 bases in between. In germline, CDR1 is MNHNS, CDR2 SASEGT. The CDR3 contains 15 residues. CDR3 nucleotide sequence: TGTGCCAGCAGTGAAGAAGGACAGTGGCCCTACGAGCAGTACGTC. Protein product: CASSEEGQWPYEQYV.

This chain's CDR3 is CASSPLNGQSNQPQHF. The CDR3, as DNA: TGTGCCAGCAGTCCCCTGAATGGACAGAGCAATCAGCCCCAGCATTTT. V usage is TRBV6-6 and J usage is TRBJ1-5; D possibly corresponds to TRBD1 (6 bases). The CDR3 covers 16 residues. V was pared by 5 bases and J by 1 base, with 15 bases between. Germline CDR1 and CDR2: MNHNY and SVGAGI (reference sequence).

The chain uses TRBV4-2 and TRBJ2-1; maybe TRBD2 (7 bases). The CDR3 has 14 residues. Looked up from germline, CDR1 is LGHNA and CDR2 is YNFKEQ. V was cut by 4 bases and J by 3 bases, with 10 bases left in between. The CDR3 region is CASSPGGGYNEQFF. The CDR3 DNA reads as TGTGCCAGCAGCCCGGGGGGCGGCTACAATGAGCAGTTCTTC.

This clone was observed once. The chain uses TRBV5-1 and TRBJ1-2; 9 nucleotides agree with TRBD1. This CDR3 region has 13 residues. CDR1 is SGHRS, CDR2 YFSETQ, per germline. The V segment lost 4 bases and the J segment 4 bases; nucleotides outside the gene matches: 2. The CDR3 reads CASSGQGTYGYTF. As DNA, the CDR3 is TGCGCCAGCAGCGGACAGGGGACCTATGGCTACACCTTC.

J is TRBJ1-5 and V is TRBV30; D is undetermined. V lost 1 base, J lost 3 bases, and 7 bases lay in between. Per the germline V gene, CDR1 is GTSNPN and CDR2 is SVGIG (reference sequence). The CDR3 has 13 amino acids. CDR3 residues: CAWSAGANQPQHF. In DNA, the CDR3 is TGTGCCTGGAGTGCGGGTGCCAATCAGCCCCAGCATTTT. Drawing the rest from reference TRBV30 and TRBJ1-5, the complete variable domain is SQTIHQWPATLVQPVGSPLSLECTVEGTSNPNLYWYRQAAGRGLQLLFYSVGIGQISSEVPQNLSASRPQDRQFILSSKKLLLSDSGFYLCAWSAGANQPQHFGDGTRLSIL.

This clone was observed a handful of times. The chain recombines TRBV28 with TRBJ1-1, with a weak D call TRBD1 (5 bases). Germline CDR1 and CDR2: MDHEN and SYDVKM. V was cut by 4 bases and J by 3 bases, with 6 bases left in between. The length of the CDR3 is 12 residues. The CDR3 loop reads CASSSGDTEAFF. Written as DNA, the CDR3 is TGTGCCAGCAGTTCGGGGGACACTGAAGCTTTCTTT.

This clone was counted only a few times. Other DNA sequences in the same sample also yield this CDR3. The chain carries TRBV7-9 and TRBJ1-5, with no clear D. The CDR3 extends over 12 amino acids. Germline V gene lookup returns CDR1 SEHNR and CDR2 FQNEAQ (reference sequence). V lost 1 base and J 6 bases, leaving 4 bases between the germline ends. As DNA, the CDR3 is TGTGCCAGCAGCTTAGAGGGTCAGCCCCAGCATTTT. Its translation is CASSLEGQPQHF.

V gene TRBV5-1 combines with J gene TRBJ1-6; 8 bases align to TRBD1. The V and J ends lost 4 bases and 6 bases, in that order; junction bases with no gene match: 6. CDR1 and CDR2 (germline): SGHRS, YFSETQ. This CDR3 has 15 amino acids. The CDR3 DNA sequence: TGCGCCAGCAGCCAAGCAGGGGGCTTTAATTCACCCCTCCACTTT. Its translation: CASSQAGGFNSPLHF.

This clone was observed a handful of times. V and J are TRBV25-1 and TRBJ2-6; D may be TRBD1 (5 bases). Germline V gene lookup returns CDR1 MGHDK and CDR2 SYGVNS. Trimming cost V 7 bases and J 0 bases, with 13 bases left between them. The CDR3 extends over 16 amino acids. CDR3 region: CASTQTGDSGANVLTF. CDR3 in DNA: TGTGCCAGCACACAAACAGGAGACTCTGGGGCCAACGTCCTGACTTTC.

This clone has only a few counts. The chain recombines TRBV7-3 with TRBJ2-2; D ambiguous. The CDR3 sequence is 14 residues long. Germline CDR1 and CDR2: SGHTA and FQGTGA. Trimming took 0 bases from V and 3 from J, leaving 5 bases between them. The CDR3 DNA sequence: TGTGCCAGCAGCTTAACGTCGGACACCGGGGAGCTGTTTTTT. Protein product: CASSLTSDTGELFF.

This clone was picked up a small number of times. The J gene is TRBJ2-7, the V gene TRBV5-1; maybe TRBD2 (6 bases). The CDR3 is 14 amino acids. Deletions cut 0 bases from V and 2 bases from J, with 9 bases between. Germline V lookup: CDR1 SGHRS, CDR2 YFSETQ. The CDR3: CASSLGGETYEQYF. CDR3 in DNA: TGCGCCAGCAGCTTGGGGGGGGAGACCTACGAGCAGTACTTC.

V and J are TRBV10-3 and TRBJ1-2, with TRBD1 as a possible D gene (6 bases). Germline CDR1 and CDR2: ENHRY and SYGVKD. The CDR3 covers 16 residues. Trimming took off 3 bases at V and 5 bases at J, with 19 bases between the two ends. As DNA, the CDR3 is TGTGCCATCAGTGAAGTTGGGGGGCAGGGTGGTTATGGCTACACCTTC. Translated: CAISEVGGQGGYGYTF.

The V and J genes are TRBV5-4 and TRBJ1-1, with TRBD1 identical over 7 bases. Trimming cost V 0 bases and J 0 bases; bases outside gene matches: 8. Germline V gives CDR1 SGHNT, CDR2 YYREEE (reference sequence). This CDR3 is built from 17 residues. The CDR3 loop reads CASSLDPGDSMNTEAFF. DNA for the CDR3: TGTGCCAGCAGCTTGGATCCGGGGGACAGTATGAACACTGAAGCTTTCTTT.